This T cell receptor (beta chain) was recovered during a study of blood T cell dynamics during melanoma immunotherapy. This clone showed up just once. Time point denoted: pre-treatment baseline. Clones were sequenced by immunoSEQ multiplex PCR, and TCRdb holds only the in-frame ones, with some missing. The sample carries 13,000 or so clones, approximately 90% recorded once. Trimming took 2 bases from V and 1 from J, leaving 11 bases between them. The CDR3 runs to 15 residues. CDR1 is MNHEY, CDR2 SMNVEV, per germline (reference sequence). The chain has TRBV27 and TRBJ1-1; D is possibly TRBD1 (5 bases). The TCR comes from a human donor with melanoma. Material: effector memory CD8+ T cells from blood, obtained from a patient treated with checkpoint blockade. The DNA for the CDR3 is TGTGCCAGCAGTTTAGCTCAGGGCCCGAACACTGAAGCTTTCTTT. Encoded protein: CASSLAQGPNTEAFF.